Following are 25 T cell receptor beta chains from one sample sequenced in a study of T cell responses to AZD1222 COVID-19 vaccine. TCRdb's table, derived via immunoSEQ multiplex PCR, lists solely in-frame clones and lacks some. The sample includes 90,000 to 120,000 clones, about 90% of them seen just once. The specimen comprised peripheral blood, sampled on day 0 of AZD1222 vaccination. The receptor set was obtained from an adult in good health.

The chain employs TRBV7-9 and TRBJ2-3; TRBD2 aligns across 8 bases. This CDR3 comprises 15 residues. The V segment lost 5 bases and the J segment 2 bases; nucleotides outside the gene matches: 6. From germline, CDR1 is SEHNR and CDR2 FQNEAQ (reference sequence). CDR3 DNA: TGTGCCAGCAGCCAAACTAGCGGTCACACAGATACGCAGTATTTT. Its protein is CASSQTSGHTDTQYF.

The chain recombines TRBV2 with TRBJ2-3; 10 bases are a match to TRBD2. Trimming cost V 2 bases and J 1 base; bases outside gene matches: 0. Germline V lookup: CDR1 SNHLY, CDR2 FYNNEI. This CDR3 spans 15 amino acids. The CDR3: CASSELAGGTDTQYF. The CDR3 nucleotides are TGTGCCAGCAGTGAACTAGCGGGGGGCACAGATACGCAGTATTTT.

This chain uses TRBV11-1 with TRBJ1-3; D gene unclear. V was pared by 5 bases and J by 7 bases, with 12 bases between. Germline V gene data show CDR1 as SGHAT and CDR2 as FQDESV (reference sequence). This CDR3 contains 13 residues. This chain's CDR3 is CASSNPPGNTIYF. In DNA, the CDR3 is TGTGCCAGCAGCAACCCACCCGGGAACACCATATATTTT.

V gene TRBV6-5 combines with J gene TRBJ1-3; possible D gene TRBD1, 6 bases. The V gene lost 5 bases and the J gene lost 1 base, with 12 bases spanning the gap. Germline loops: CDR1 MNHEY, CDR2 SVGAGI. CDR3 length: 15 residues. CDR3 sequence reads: CASSITGSSGNTIYF. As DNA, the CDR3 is TGTGCCAGCAGTATAACAGGGTCTTCTGGAAACACCATATATTTT.

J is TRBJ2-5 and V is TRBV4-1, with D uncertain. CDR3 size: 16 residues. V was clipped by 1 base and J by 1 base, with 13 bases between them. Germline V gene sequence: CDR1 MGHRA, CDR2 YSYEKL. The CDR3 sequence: CASSQVNLGFQETQYF. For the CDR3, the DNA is TGCGCCAGCAGCCAAGTGAATCTAGGGTTCCAAGAGACCCAGTACTTC.

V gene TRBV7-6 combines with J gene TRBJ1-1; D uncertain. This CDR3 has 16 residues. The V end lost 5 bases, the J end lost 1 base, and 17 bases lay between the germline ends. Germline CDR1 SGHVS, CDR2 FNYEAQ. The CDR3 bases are TGTGCCAGCAGCCCGTTTTTGGCAGGTCGGAACACTGAAGCTTTCTTT. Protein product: CASSPFLAGRNTEAFF.

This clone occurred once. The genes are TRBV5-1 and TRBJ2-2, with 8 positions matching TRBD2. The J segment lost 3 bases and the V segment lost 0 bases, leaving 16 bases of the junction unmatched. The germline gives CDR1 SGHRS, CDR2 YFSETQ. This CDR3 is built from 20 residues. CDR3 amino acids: CASSLDPRERGSQYTGELFF. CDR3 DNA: TGCGCCAGCAGCTTGGACCCCCGTGAGCGGGGGTCCCAATACACCGGGGAGCTGTTTTTT.

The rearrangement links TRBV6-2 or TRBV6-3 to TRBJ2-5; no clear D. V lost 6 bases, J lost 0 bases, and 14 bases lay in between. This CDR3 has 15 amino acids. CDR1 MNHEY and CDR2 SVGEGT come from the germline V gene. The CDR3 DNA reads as TGTGCCAGCAGCCCACCGTCCGGGTACCAAGAGACCCAGTACTTC. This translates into CASSPPSGYQETQYF.

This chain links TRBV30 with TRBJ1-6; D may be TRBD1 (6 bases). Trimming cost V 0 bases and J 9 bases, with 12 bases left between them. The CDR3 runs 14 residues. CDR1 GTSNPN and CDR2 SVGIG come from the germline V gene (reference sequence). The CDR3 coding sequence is TGTGCCTGGAGTGTACGACAGGCGGCTTCACCCCTCCACTTT. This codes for CAWSVRQAASPLHF. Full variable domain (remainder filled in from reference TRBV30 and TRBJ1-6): SQTIHQWPATLVQPVGSPLSLECTVEGTSNPNLYWYRQAAGRGLQLLFYSVGIGQISSEVPQNLSASRPQDRQFILSSKKLLLSDSGFYLCAWSVRQAASPLHFGNGTRLTVT.

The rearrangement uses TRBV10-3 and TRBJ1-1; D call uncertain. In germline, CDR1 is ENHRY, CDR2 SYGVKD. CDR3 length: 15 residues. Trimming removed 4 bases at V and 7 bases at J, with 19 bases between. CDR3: CAISVGTDGRDEAFF. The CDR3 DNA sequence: TGTGCCATCAGTGTAGGAACAGATGGAAGAGATGAAGCTTTCTTT.

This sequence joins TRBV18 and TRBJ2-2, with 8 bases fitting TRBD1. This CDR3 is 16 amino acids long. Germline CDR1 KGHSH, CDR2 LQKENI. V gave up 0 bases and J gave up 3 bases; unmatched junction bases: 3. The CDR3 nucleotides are TGTGCCAGCTCACCACCGCGGACAGGGTACACCGGGGAGCTGTTTTTT. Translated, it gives CASSPPRTGYTGELFF.

The CDR3 DNA follows: TGTGCCAGCAGCAGTAGTACAGGGAAGGGTCAGCCCCAGCATTTT. Protein: CASSSSTGKGQPQHF. The V and J genes are TRBV9 and TRBJ1-5, with a weak D call TRBD1 (6 bases). The CDR3 loop spans 15 amino acids. V lost 4 bases, J lost 6 bases, and 17 bases lay in between. Germline CDR1 reads SGDLS; CDR2 reads YYNGEE.

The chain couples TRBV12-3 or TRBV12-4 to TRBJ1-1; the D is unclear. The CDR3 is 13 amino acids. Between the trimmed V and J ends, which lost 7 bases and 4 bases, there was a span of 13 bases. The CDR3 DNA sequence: TGTGCCAGCAAACTGGCGGTGGGCACTGAAGCTTTCTTT. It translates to CASKLAVGTEAFF.

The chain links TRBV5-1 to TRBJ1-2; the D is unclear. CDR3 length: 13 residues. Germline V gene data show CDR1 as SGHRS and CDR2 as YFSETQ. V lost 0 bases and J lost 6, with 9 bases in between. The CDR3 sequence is CASSLAYQNGYTF. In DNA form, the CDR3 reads TGCGCCAGCAGCTTGGCCTACCAGAATGGCTACACCTTC. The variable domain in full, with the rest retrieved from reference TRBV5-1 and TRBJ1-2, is KAGVTQTPRYLIKTRGQQVTLSCSPISGHRSVSWYQQTPGQGLQFLFEYFSETQRNKGNFPGRFSGRQFSNSRSEMNVSTLELGDSALYLCASSLAYQNGYTFGSGTRLTVV.

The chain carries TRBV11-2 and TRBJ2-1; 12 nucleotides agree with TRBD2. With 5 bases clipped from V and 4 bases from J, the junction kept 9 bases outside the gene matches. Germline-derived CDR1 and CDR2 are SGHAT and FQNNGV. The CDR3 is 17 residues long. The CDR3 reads CASSRSSGGVWYNEQFF. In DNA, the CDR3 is TGTGCCAGCAGCCGGTCTAGCGGGGGGGTGTGGTACAATGAGCAGTTCTTC.

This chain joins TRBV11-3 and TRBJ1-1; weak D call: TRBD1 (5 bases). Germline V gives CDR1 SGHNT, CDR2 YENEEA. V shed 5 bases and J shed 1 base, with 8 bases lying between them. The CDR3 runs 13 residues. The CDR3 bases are TGTGCCAGCAGCGCTGGACAGAACACTGAAGCTTTCTTT. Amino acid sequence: CASSAGQNTEAFF.

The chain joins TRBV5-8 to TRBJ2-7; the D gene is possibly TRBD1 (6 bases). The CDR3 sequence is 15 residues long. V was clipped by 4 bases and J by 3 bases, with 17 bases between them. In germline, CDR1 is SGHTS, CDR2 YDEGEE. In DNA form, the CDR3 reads TGTGCCAGCAGCCCCAACCTCAGGGGAAACTACGAGCAGTACTTC. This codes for CASSPNLRGNYEQYF.

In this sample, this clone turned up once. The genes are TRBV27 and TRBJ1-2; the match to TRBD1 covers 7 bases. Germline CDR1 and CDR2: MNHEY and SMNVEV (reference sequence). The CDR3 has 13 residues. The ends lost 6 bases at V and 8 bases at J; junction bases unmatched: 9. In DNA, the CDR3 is TGTGCCAGCAGCCATCCGCAGGGGGACGGCTACACCTTC. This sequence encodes CASSHPQGDGYTF.

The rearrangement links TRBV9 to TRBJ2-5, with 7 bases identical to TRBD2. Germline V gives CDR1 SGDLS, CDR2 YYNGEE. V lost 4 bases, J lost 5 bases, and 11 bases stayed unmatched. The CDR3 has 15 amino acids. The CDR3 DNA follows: TGTGCCAGCAGCCGAACTAGCGCTGGGGGGGAGACCCAGTACTTC. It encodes CASSRTSAGGETQYF.

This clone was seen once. CDR3 nucleotide sequence: TGTGCCAGCAGCTTTCAGGACAGGGACTACGAGCAGTACTTC. Protein sequence: CASSFQDRDYEQYF. V gene TRBV5-6 combines with J gene TRBJ2-7; 8 bases map to TRBD1. Germline lookup yields CDR1 SGHDT and CDR2 YYEEEE. This CDR3 spans 14 amino acids. The V and J ends lost 2 bases and 3 bases, in that order; junction bases with no gene match: 4.

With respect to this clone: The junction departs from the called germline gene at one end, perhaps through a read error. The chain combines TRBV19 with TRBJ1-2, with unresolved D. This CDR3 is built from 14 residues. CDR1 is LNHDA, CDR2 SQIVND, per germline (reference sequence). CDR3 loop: CASSLEDLNYGYTF. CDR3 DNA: TGTGCCAGTAGTTTAGAGGACCTTAACTATGGCTACACCTTC.

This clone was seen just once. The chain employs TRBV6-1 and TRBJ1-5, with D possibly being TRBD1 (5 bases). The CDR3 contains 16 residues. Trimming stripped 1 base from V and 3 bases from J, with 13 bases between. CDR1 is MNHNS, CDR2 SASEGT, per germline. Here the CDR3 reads CASSEGAGFDNQPQHF. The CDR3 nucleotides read TGTGCCAGCAGTGAAGGGGCAGGGTTTGACAATCAGCCCCAGCATTTT.

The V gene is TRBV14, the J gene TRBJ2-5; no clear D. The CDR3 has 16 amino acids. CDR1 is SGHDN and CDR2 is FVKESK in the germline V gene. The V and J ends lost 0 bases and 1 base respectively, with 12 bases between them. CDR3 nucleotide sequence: TGTGCCAGCAGCCAAGAGTGGGTAGGGCTCCAAGAGACCCAGTACTTC. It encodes CASSQEWVGLQETQYF.

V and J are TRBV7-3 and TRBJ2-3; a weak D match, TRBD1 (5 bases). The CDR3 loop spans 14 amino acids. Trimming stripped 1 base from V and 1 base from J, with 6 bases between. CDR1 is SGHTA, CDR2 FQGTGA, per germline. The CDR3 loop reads CASSLMGRTDTQYF. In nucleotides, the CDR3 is TGTGCCAGCAGCTTAATGGGGCGCACAGATACGCAGTATTTT.

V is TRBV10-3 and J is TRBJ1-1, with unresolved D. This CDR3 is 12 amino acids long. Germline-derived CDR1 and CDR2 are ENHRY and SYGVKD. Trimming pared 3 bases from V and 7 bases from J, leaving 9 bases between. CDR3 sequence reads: CAISEGKVEAFF. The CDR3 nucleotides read TGTGCCATCAGTGAAGGGAAGGTTGAAGCTTTCTTT.